This paragraph reports one T cell receptor beta chain. This record belongs to a study of blood T cell repertoires in COVID-19. Study details: Both acute and convalescent COVID-19 samples were obtained from the United States, Italy and Spain.

Germline CDR1 and CDR2: SGHAT and FQNNGV. With 1 base removed from V and 4 bases from J, the gap between germline ends came to 10 bases. There are 14 residues in the CDR3. Under the authors' procedure: Using reference gene primer amplification, nucleated cell counts were estimated. Assay: immunoSEQ multiplex PCR; the TCRdb copy retains only in-frame clones and omits some. For V, J and clone size, that table is used; D and trimming come from the DNA. The sample lists tens of thousands of clones, 88% occurring once. The genes are TRBV11-2 and TRBJ2-5; D call uncertain. What was sequenced was peripheral blood. The clonotype originates from a man aged 55-75 years with active COVID-19. CDR3 nucleotide sequence: TGTGCCAGCAGCTTAGTTCCGCTACTAGAGACCCAGTACTTC. Amino acids: CASSLVPLLETQYF.